What follows are 21 T cell receptor beta chains derived from one specimen sequenced in a study of beta chain features in type 1 diabetes (dated by TCRdb to the late 2010s). Findings and caveats that apply to the study as a whole: A moderate but significant shortening of TCRB CDR3 length was observed in type 1 diabetes patients in all four CD4+ subsets.

For these TCRs, the target antigens are not known. Libraries were constructed by the immunoSEQ multiplex PCR assay. The entire isolated RNA was reverse transcribed using the High Capacity cDNA Reverse Transcription Kit, and thus expressed TCRB transcripts were sequenced. TCRdb obtained this table from immuneACCESS and retained in-frame rearrangements with V and J assigned. These tables miss some clones; where compared with another copy, unresolved V genes account for less than half of the shortfall, and the remainder is unexplained. Across this sample there are 40,000 to 50,000 clones, with around 63% seen only once. The ten top clones hold more than 1.5% of the sample. The sample was Tregs from blood. According to the study, the label for this sample's cell subset or site signals: regulatory CD4+ T cells. All receptors come from a man aged 25 to 40 with type 1 diabetes. Some clones in this sample may be carry-over from other donors' samples.

V and J are TRBV7-8 and TRBJ2-7; 10 bases are a match to TRBD1. The CDR3 has 14 residues. CDR1 and CDR2 (germline): SGHVS, FQNEAQ. J gave up 4 bases and V 2 bases, and 2 bases lay outside the gene matches. The CDR3 DNA is TGTGCCAGCAGCTTAAGGGGACAGGGGTACGAGCAGTACTTC. Residues: CASSLRGQGYEQYF. Full variable domain (outside the CDR3, taken from reference TRBV7-8 and TRBJ2-7): GAGVSQSPRYKVAKRGQDVALRCDPISGHVSLFWYQQALGQGPEFLTYFQNEAQLDKSGLPSDRFFAERPEGSVSTLKIQRTQQEDSAVYLCASSLRGQGYEQYFGPGTRLTVT.

The chain joins TRBV7-2 to TRBJ1-2; the match to TRBD1 covers 8 bases. The CDR3 length is 15 residues. Germline loops: CDR1 SGHTA, CDR2 FQGNSA. V dropped 5 bases and J dropped 6; count of bases not matched to a gene: 11. The CDR3 sequence: CASSVRPGGEDGYTF. CDR3 sequence (DNA): TGTGCCAGCAGCGTCCGCCCAGGGGGCGAAGATGGCTACACCTTC.

The chain is built from TRBV4-1 and TRBJ1-2; D may be TRBD1 (5 bases). Germline assignment: CDR1 MGHRA and CDR2 YSYEKL. Trimming left V 1 base short and J 8 bases short, with 17 bases between. The CDR3 extends over 15 amino acids. This chain's CDR3 is CASSQVSQGSRGYTF. The CDR3 bases are TGCGCCAGCAGCCAAGTTTCGCAGGGATCGCGGGGCTACACCTTC.

This clone was found once. This chain connects TRBV5-4 to TRBJ2-5, with 9 positions matching TRBD1. Unmatched junction bases numbered 5, after V lost 3 bases and J lost 5 bases. CDR1 is SGHNT and CDR2 is YYREEE in the germline V gene (reference sequence). This CDR3 spans 14 amino acids. The CDR3 spells CASSSVGTGETQYF. The CDR3 DNA reads TGTGCCAGCAGCTCGGTGGGGACAGGGGAGACCCAGTACTTC.

This clone was counted between two and nine times. The chain employs TRBV19 and TRBJ1-5; 9 nucleotides align to TRBD1. This CDR3 comprises 15 residues. CDR1 is LNHDA and CDR2 is SQIVND in the germline V gene (reference sequence). With V trimmed by 5 bases and J by 1 base, 3 bases remained unmatched. DNA of the CDR3: TGTGCCAGTAGTGTTGACAGGGGGAGCAATCAGCCCCAGCATTTT. It codes for CASSVDRGSNQPQHF.

By its share, this clone is medium-sized. This sequence joins TRBV7-9 and TRBJ2-7; D call uncertain. Germline V gene sequence: CDR1 SEHNR, CDR2 FQNEAQ (reference sequence). The CDR3 is made up of 11 amino acids. V was trimmed by 4 bases and J by 2 bases, leaving 3 bases between them. The CDR3 reads CASSSAYEQYF. CDR3 nucleotide sequence: TGTGCCAGCAGCTCCGCCTACGAGCAGTACTTC.

V usage is TRBV4-2 and J usage is TRBJ2-3, with D perhaps TRBD2 (5 bases). The V and J ends lost 0 bases and 1 base respectively, with 14 bases between them. Per germline, CDR1 LGHNA and CDR2 YNFKEQ. The CDR3 is 17 amino acids. CDR3 bases: TGTGCCAGCAGCCAAGATACTCGGGGATCGGGCACAGATACGCAGTATTTT. The encoded protein is CASSQDTRGSGTDTQYF.

The rearrangement uses TRBV18 and TRBJ1-5, with a weak D call TRBD1 (6 bases). Germline-derived CDR1 and CDR2 are KGHSH and LQKENI. The CDR3 runs to 15 residues. Trimming stripped 6 bases from V and 2 bases from J, with 14 bases between. CDR3 DNA sequence: TGTGCCAGCTCGCACAGGGTTGGAGGCAATCAGCCCCAGCATTTT. Amino acids: CASSHRVGGNQPQHF.

The chain joins TRBV4-1 to TRBJ2-5, with a weak D call TRBD2 (6 bases). Trimming removed 3 bases at V and 5 bases at J, with 13 bases between. This CDR3 is built from 14 residues. The germline CDR1 and CDR2 sequences are MGHRA and YSYEKL. The CDR3: CASSQNTAGETQYF. DNA for the CDR3: TGCGCCAGCAGCCAGAACACTGCGGGGGAGACCCAGTACTTC.

Note on this clone: The junction departs from the called germline gene at one end, perhaps through a read error. The chain uses TRBV28 and TRBJ2-7; D remains ambiguous. The CDR3 extends over 14 amino acids. Germline CDR1 MDHEN, CDR2 SYDVKM. As DNA, the CDR3 is TGTACCAGCAGCTCTGTGGAGTACTCCTACGAGCAGTACTTC. It is translated as CTSSSVEYSYEQYF.

The rearrangement joins TRBV2 to TRBJ2-1; no firm D call. V shed 3 bases and J shed 0 bases, with 9 bases lying between them. Germline CDR1 reads SNHLY; CDR2 reads FYNNEI. The CDR3 runs 15 residues. The CDR3 is CASSEESSSYNEQFF. CDR3 DNA: TGTGCCAGCAGTGAGGAGTCCTCCTCCTACAATGAGCAGTTCTTC.

This chain connects TRBV7-2 to TRBJ2-7; 7 bases map to TRBD1. Per germline, CDR1 SGHTA and CDR2 FQGNSA. This CDR3 contains 13 residues. V trimming: 4 bases; J trimming: 2 bases; junction bases outside the gene matches: 2. The CDR3 is CASSSQGAYEQYF. CDR3 nucleotide sequence: TGTGCCAGCAGCTCGCAGGGGGCCTACGAGCAGTACTTC.

The V call is TRBV9, the J call TRBJ2-1; D unclear. V gave up 0 bases and J gave up 4 bases, with 11 bases separating them. This CDR3 comprises 15 residues. Per the germline V gene, CDR1 is SGDLS and CDR2 is YYNGEE. CDR3 sequence reads: CASSVAFTGYNEQFF. The CDR3 DNA reads TGTGCCAGCAGCGTAGCTTTCACGGGTTACAATGAGCAGTTCTTC.

This clone was seen a handful of times. A read error is likely, as this CDR3 ends without the conserved phenylalanine or tryptophan. It is unclear where the CDR3 begins or ends on the DNA, so no DNA is shown, and the CDR3 is as TCRdb lists it. The rearrangement links TRBV4-1 to TRBJ2-4; TRBD1 reflects the table's D call only, with no check against the DNA. Termini included, the CDR3 measures 12 amino acids. Germline-derived CDR1 and CDR2 are MGHRA and YSYEKL. CDR3 protein: CASSPGHGCSEI.

This sequence joins TRBV5-1 and TRBJ2-5; 10 bases are a match to TRBD2. Germline trimming cut 3 bases from V and 0 bases from J; bases unmatched to any gene: 5. Looked up from germline, CDR1 is SGHRS and CDR2 is YFSETQ. The CDR3 spans 16 residues. The CDR3, as DNA: TGCGCCAGCAGCTCCCTTAGCGGGGGGTACCAAGAGACCCAGTACTTC. This codes for CASSSLSGGYQETQYF.

The CDR3 region has the DNA TGTGCCAGCAGCCCCCCCGGCGGGGGACAAGAGACCCAGTACTTC. Residues: CASSPPGGGQETQYF. The chain joins TRBV7-9 to TRBJ2-5; 7 bases are shared with TRBD2. The CDR3 sequence is 15 residues long. The V and J ends lost 5 bases and 2 bases, in that order; junction bases with no gene match: 8. In germline, CDR1 is SEHNR, CDR2 FQNEAQ (reference sequence).

The chain carries TRBV16 and TRBJ1-4; D remains ambiguous. There are 13 residues in the CDR3. Trimming stripped 6 bases from V and 8 bases from J, with 13 bases between. The germline CDR1 and CDR2 sequences are KGHSY and FQNENV. The CDR3 nucleotides are TGTGCCAGCAGAGTACCGGGGAACGAAAAACTGTTTTTT. Translating gives CASRVPGNEKLFF. Full variable domain (remainder filled in from reference TRBV16 and TRBJ1-4): GEEVAQTPKHLVRGEGQKAKLYCAPIKGHSYVFWYQQVLKNEFKFLISFQNENVFDETGMPKERFSAKCLPNSPCSLEIQATKLEDSAVYFCASRVPGNEKLFFGSGTQLSVL.

The chain joins TRBV9 to TRBJ2-1, with 10 positions matching TRBD2. The J segment lost 4 bases and the V segment lost 0 bases, leaving 4 bases of the junction unmatched. Germline V CDR1 and CDR2: SGDLS, YYNGEE. The CDR3 sequence is 16 residues long. The CDR3 sequence: CASSVGVSGGYNEQFF. The CDR3 nucleotides are TGTGCCAGCAGCGTAGGGGTTAGCGGGGGGTACAATGAGCAGTTCTTC.

The CDR3 is CASKWSGPDTQYF. The CDR3, as DNA: TGTGCCAGCAAGTGGAGCGGTCCAGATACGCAGTATTTT. The chain is built from TRBV2 and TRBJ2-3; possible D gene TRBD2, 5 bases. The CDR3 runs to 13 residues. Trimming removed 7 bases from V and 4 bases from J, with 12 bases in between. Germline V lookup: CDR1 SNHLY, CDR2 FYNNEI.

The V call is TRBV5-1, the J call TRBJ1-6; 8 bases agree with TRBD1. The J segment lost 11 bases and the V segment lost 5 bases, leaving 12 bases of the junction unmatched. Germline assignment: CDR1 SGHRS and CDR2 YFSETQ. The CDR3 contains 15 residues. The CDR3 DNA sequence: TGCGCCAGCAGTTACGGACAGGGTGGAGAAACACCCCTCCACTTT. Protein: CASSYGQGGETPLHF.

The chain joins TRBV4-3 to TRBJ1-6; weak D call: TRBD1 (5 bases). V dropped 5 bases and J dropped 4 bases, with 9 bases sitting between them. Germline V gene sequence: CDR1 LGHNA, CDR2 YSLEER. The CDR3 extends over 14 amino acids. The CDR3 coding sequence is TGCGCCAGCAGCGTTGGGGGGTATAATTCACCCCTCCACTTT. The encoded protein is CASSVGGYNSPLHF.